Following are 21 T cell receptor beta chains from one sample sequenced in a study of beta chain features in type 1 diabetes. The authors reverse transcribed all of the isolated RNA, so sequencing captured expressed TCRB transcripts. TCRdb keeps only in-frame clones here, not all; method: immunoSEQ multiplex PCR. The sample includes about 60,000 clones, over 50% of them seen just once. The sequencing input was Tregs from blood. All receptors come from a woman aged 18-29 years in good health.

This chain links TRBV10-3 with TRBJ1-2, with TRBD1 matching 9 bases. The CDR3 consists of 12 residues. The ends lost 11 bases at V and 5 bases at J; junction bases unmatched: 6. Germline CDR1 reads ENHRY; CDR2 reads SYGVKD. The CDR3 loop reads CASGQGDYGYTF. The CDR3 region has the DNA TGTGCCTCGGGACAGGGAGATTATGGCTACACCTTC.

The rearrangement links TRBV11-2 to TRBJ2-7; tentative D call: TRBD2 (5 bases). Germline V gives CDR1 SGHAT, CDR2 FQNNGV. V was trimmed by 1 base and J by 0 bases, leaving 10 bases between them. The CDR3 length is 15 residues. The CDR3 nucleotides are TGTGCCAGCAGCTTAGTGGCGGGTAGCTCCTACGAGCAGTACTTC. As protein: CASSLVAGSSYEQYF.

The rearrangement uses TRBV6-5 and TRBJ2-1; 9 bases line up with TRBD1. The germline CDR1 and CDR2 sequences are MNHEY and SVGAGI. V lost 6 bases and J lost 4; bases outside the gene matches: 7. This CDR3 spans 15 amino acids. This CDR3 reads CASSRPGQGYNEQFF. For the CDR3, the DNA is TGTGCCAGCAGCCGACCGGGACAGGGATACAATGAGCAGTTCTTC.

Of note for this clone: The junction departs from germline at one end; a sequencing error may be responsible. J is TRBJ1-2 and V is TRBV12-5; D may be TRBD1 (5 bases). CDR1 and CDR2 (germline): LGHNT, FRNRAP. The CDR3 contains 12 residues. The CDR3 protein is CASGLETVRQNF. CDR3 bases: TGTGCTAGTGGTTTGGAGACGGTTCGACAGAACTTC.

The chain's CDR3 is CASSLGGNLNTEAFF. The DNA for the CDR3 is TGTGCCAGCAGCTTAGGAGGTAACTTGAACACTGAAGCTTTCTTT. The genes are TRBV11-3 and TRBJ1-1; no reliable D call. V was pared by 1 base and J by 0 bases, with 9 bases between. The CDR3 loop spans 15 amino acids. CDR1 is SGHNT, CDR2 YENEEA, per germline.

This clone has just one count. The chain has TRBV4-1 and TRBJ1-2, with 9 bases fitting TRBD1. The trim removed 0 bases at V and 7 bases at J, leaving 9 bases unmatched. Germline CDR1 MGHRA, CDR2 YSYEKL. The CDR3 runs 16 residues. This CDR3 reads CASSQERSQGAGGYTF. For the CDR3, the DNA is TGCGCCAGCAGCCAAGAACGCTCACAGGGGGCAGGTGGCTACACCTTC.

The chain is built from TRBV30 and TRBJ1-3, with D unresolved. The CDR3 is made up of 13 amino acids. Germline CDR1 reads GTSNPN; CDR2 reads SVGIG (reference sequence). V shed 2 bases and J shed 2 bases, with 7 bases lying between them. CDR3 sequence (DNA): TGTGCCTGGAGTACAGTGCCTGGAAACACCATATATTTT. Its protein product is CAWSTVPGNTIYF.

This chain joins TRBV5-1 and TRBJ2-1, with D possibly being TRBD2 (6 bases). V lost 1 base and J 5 bases, leaving 13 bases between the germline ends. Per germline, CDR1 SGHRS and CDR2 YFSETQ. The CDR3 covers 15 residues. The chain's CDR3 is CASSLNGGWDNEQFF. CDR3 nucleotides: TGCGCCAGCAGCTTGAACGGGGGATGGGACAATGAGCAGTTCTTC.

The gene calls are TRBV6-1 and TRBJ2-3; 7 bases match TRBD2. CDR1 is MNHNS and CDR2 is SASEGT in the germline V gene. The CDR3 is made up of 16 amino acids. The J segment lost 6 bases and the V segment lost 0 bases, leaving 9 bases of the junction unmatched. The DNA for the CDR3 is TGTGCCAGCAGTGAAGCGCTGGCTAGCGGAGGTGATACGCAGTATTTT. This sequence encodes CASSEALASGGDTQYF.

V usage is TRBV9 and J usage is TRBJ1-4; TRBD1 agrees at 8 bases. V shed 3 bases, J shed 5 bases, and the junction held 3 bases outside the gene matches. Per the germline V gene, CDR1 is SGDLS and CDR2 is YYNGEE. The CDR3 extends over 14 amino acids. In DNA form, the CDR3 reads TGTGCCAGCAGCGGAACAGGGGGGAATGAAAAACTGTTTTTT. Translated: CASSGTGGNEKLFF.

V is TRBV5-4 and J is TRBJ1-5, with 7 bases fitting TRBD1. CDR3 length equals 15 residues. V dropped 2 bases and J dropped 3; count of bases not matched to a gene: 5. Germline CDR1 SGHNT, CDR2 YYREEE (reference sequence). This CDR3 reads CASSLGGTVNQPQHF. As DNA, the CDR3 is TGTGCCAGCAGCTTAGGGGGGACAGTCAATCAGCCCCAGCATTTT. Supplemented by reference TRBV5-4 and TRBJ1-5, the full variable domain reads ETGVTQSPTHLIKTRGQQVTLRCSSQSGHNTVSWYQQALGQGPQFIFQYYREEENGRGNFPPRFSGLQFPNYSSELNVNALELDDSALYLCASSLGGTVNQPQHFGDGTRLSIL.

The DNA for the CDR3 is TGTGCCAGCAGCTCAAACGTGCAGGGCAATCAGCCCCAGCATTTT. This translates into CASSSNVQGNQPQHF. The rearrangement uses TRBV7-2 and TRBJ1-5; D remains ambiguous. Germline CDR1 reads SGHTA; CDR2 reads FQGNSA. The CDR3 is 15 amino acids. Trimming stripped 4 bases from V and 2 bases from J, with 12 bases between.

This chain joins TRBV19 and TRBJ2-5, with TRBD2 identical over 10 bases. The closer fit of TRBJ2-7 to the DNA end suggests the J call may be wrong. Germline V CDR1 and CDR2: LNHDA, SQIVND (reference sequence). This CDR3 is 14 amino acids long. CDR3 sequence reads: CASSISGRAYEQYF. CDR3 sequence (DNA): TGTGCCAGTAGTATAAGCGGGAGGGCCTACGAGCAGTACTTC.

The chain couples TRBV29-1 to TRBJ2-3, with TRBD2 identical over 8 bases. The CDR3 length is 13 residues. V gave up 5 bases and J gave up 2 bases; unmatched junction bases: 3. Germline lookup yields CDR1 SQVTM and CDR2 ANQGSEA. In nucleotides, the CDR3 is TGCAGCGTTATAGCGGGAAACACAGATACGCAGTATTTT. Amino acid sequence: CSVIAGNTDTQYF.

The chain joins TRBV9 to TRBJ1-1, with a tentative D call TRBD1 (6 bases). The CDR3 has 15 residues. V lost 4 bases, J lost 0 bases, and 13 bases lay in between. Germline V gives CDR1 SGDLS, CDR2 YYNGEE. In DNA form, the CDR3 reads TGTGCCAGCAGCCGTGCGGGGGCCGTGAACACTGAAGCTTTCTTT. It translates to CASSRAGAVNTEAFF.

This clone appeared a few times. At one end, the junction sequence differs from germline, possibly due to a read error. This chain links TRBV29-1 with TRBJ2-5; weak D call: TRBD1 (6 bases). CDR3 size: 12 residues. In germline, CDR1 is SQVTM, CDR2 ANQGSEA. The chain's CDR3 is CSAEGDQETQYF. The CDR3 DNA follows: TGCAGCGCAGAGGGGGACCAGGAGACCCAGTACTTC.

The rearrangement uses TRBV7-9 and TRBJ2-5; D is unresolved. Per the germline V gene, CDR1 is SEHNR and CDR2 is FQNEAQ (reference sequence). The CDR3 sequence is 12 residues long. V gave up 0 bases and J gave up 4 bases, with 3 bases separating them. The CDR3 DNA sequence: TGTGCCAGCAGCTTAGCGCGAGAGACCCAGTACTTC. Protein sequence: CASSLARETQYF. The full variable domain, its missing parts supplied by reference TRBV7-9 and TRBJ2-5, is DTGVSQNPRHKITKRGQNVTFRCDPISEHNRLYWYRQTLGQGPEFLTYFQNEAQLEKSRLLSDRFSAERPKGSFSTLEIQRTEQGDSAMYLCASSLARETQYFGPGTRLLVL.

This clone was observed once. The J gene is TRBJ1-1, the V gene TRBV25-1; TRBD1 might be the D (5 bases). From germline, CDR1 is MGHDK and CDR2 SYGVNS. V was cut by 4 bases and J by 4 bases, with 19 bases left in between. This CDR3 spans 16 amino acids. CDR3 sequence (DNA): TGTGCCAGCAGTGTATTTGACTCGGGGGATGGCACTGAAGCTTTCTTT. Its protein is CASSVFDSGDGTEAFF.

In DNA form, the CDR3 reads TGCGCCAGCAGCCAGGCCTCGAACACTGAAGCTTTCTTT. Protein: CASSQASNTEAFF. The chain carries TRBV4-1 and TRBJ1-1, with unresolved D. Trimming stripped 3 bases from V and 1 base from J, with 6 bases between. CDR1 and CDR2 (germline): MGHRA, YSYEKL. This CDR3 is 13 amino acids long.

The gene calls are TRBV6-5 and TRBJ1-1; no definite D call. The CDR3 covers 11 residues. CDR1 MNHEY and CDR2 SVGAGI come from the germline V gene. Trimming stripped 6 bases from V and 8 bases from J, with 10 bases between. CDR3 nucleotide sequence: TGTGCCAGCAGGTTAGCCGGCGAAGCTTTCTTT. It specifies CASRLAGEAFF.

V is TRBV10-3 and J is TRBJ2-7; 7 nucleotides match TRBD2. The CDR3 length is 13 residues. CDR1 and CDR2 from the germline V gene are ENHRY and SYGVKD. J was trimmed by 4 bases and V by 11 bases; bases with no gene match: 11. The CDR3 here is CAVSPGGAYEQYF. In nucleotides, the CDR3 is TGTGCCGTCTCACCGGGAGGCGCGTACGAGCAGTACTTC.